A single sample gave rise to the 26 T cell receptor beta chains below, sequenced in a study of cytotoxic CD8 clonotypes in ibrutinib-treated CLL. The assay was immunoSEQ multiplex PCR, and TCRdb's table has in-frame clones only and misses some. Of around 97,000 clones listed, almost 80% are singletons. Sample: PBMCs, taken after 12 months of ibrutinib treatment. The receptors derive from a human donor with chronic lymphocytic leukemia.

CDR3 protein: CATSLGENSNSPLHF. The CDR3 DNA sequence: TGTGCCACCTCCTTGGGGGAAAATAGTAATTCACCCCTCCACTTT. The V gene is TRBV10-3, the J gene TRBJ1-6, with D tentatively TRBD1 (5 bases). V was trimmed by 10 bases and J by 6 bases, leaving 19 bases between them. The germline V gene has CDR1 ENHRY and CDR2 SYGVKD. The CDR3 spans 15 residues.

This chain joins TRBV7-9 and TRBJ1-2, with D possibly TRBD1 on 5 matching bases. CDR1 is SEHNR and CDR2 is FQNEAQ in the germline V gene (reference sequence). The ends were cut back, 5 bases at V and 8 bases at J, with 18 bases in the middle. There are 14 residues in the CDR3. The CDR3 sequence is CASSIGTETEGYTF. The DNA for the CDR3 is TGTGCCAGCAGCATCGGGACGGAGACTGAAGGCTACACCTTC. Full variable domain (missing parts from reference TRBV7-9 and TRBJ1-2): DTGVSQNPRHKITKRGQNVTFRCDPISEHNRLYWYRQTLGQGPEFLTYFQNEAQLEKSRLLSDRFSAERPKGSFSTLEIQRTEQGDSAMYLCASSIGTETEGYTFGSGTRLTVV.

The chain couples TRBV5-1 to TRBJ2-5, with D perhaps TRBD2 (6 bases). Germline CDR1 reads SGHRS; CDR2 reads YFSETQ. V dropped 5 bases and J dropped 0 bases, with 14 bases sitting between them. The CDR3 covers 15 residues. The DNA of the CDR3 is TGCGCCAGCAGTTCGCTAGCGAGCAACCAAGAGACCCAGTACTTC. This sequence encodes CASSSLASNQETQYF.

In DNA, the CDR3 is TGTGCCAGCAGGTATACAGTCTCCTACGAGCAGTACTTC. It yields the protein CASRYTVSYEQYF. This sequence joins TRBV27 and TRBJ2-7; D remains unclear. The CDR3 is made up of 13 amino acids. CDR1 MNHEY and CDR2 SMNVEV come from the germline V gene (reference sequence). V lost 6 bases and J lost 0, with 9 bases in between.

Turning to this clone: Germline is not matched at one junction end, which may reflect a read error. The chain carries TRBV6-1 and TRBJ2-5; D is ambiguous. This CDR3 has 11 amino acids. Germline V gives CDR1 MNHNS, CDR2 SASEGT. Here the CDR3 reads CARSAFQTQYF. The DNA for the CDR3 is TGTGCCCGCAGTGCCTTCCAGACCCAGTACTTC.

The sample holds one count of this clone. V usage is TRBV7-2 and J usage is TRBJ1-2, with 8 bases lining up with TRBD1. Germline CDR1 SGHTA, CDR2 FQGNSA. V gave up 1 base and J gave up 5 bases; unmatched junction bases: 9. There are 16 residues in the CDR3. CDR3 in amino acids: CASSLGGTGRVYGYTF. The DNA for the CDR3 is TGTGCCAGCAGCTTAGGGGGGACAGGCCGGGTTTATGGCTACACCTTC. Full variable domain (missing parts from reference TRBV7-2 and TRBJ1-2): GAGVSQSPSNKVTEKGKDVELRCDPISGHTALYWYRQSLGQGLEFLIYFQGNSAPDKSGLPSDRFSAERTGGSVSTLTIQRTQQEDSAVYLCASSLGGTGRVYGYTFGSGTRLTVV.

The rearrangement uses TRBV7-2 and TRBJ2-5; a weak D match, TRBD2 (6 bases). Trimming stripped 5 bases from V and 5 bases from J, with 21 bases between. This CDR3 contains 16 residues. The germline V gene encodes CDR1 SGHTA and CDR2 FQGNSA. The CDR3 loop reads CASSARPGRWVETQYF. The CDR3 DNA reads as TGTGCCAGCAGCGCCCGCCCAGGGAGGTGGGTTGAGACCCAGTACTTC.

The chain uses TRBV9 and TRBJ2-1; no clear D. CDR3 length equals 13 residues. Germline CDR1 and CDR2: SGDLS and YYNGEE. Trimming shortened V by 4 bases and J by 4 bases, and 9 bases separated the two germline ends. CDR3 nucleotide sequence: TGTGCCAGCAGCATCCAGACTTACAATGAGCAGTTCTTC. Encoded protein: CASSIQTYNEQFF.

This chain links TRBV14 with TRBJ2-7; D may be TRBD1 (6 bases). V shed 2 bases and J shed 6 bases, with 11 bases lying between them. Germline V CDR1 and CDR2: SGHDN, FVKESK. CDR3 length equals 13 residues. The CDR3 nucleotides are TGTGCCAGCAGCCAAAGAAGAGGGGGCGAGCAGTACTTC. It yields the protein CASSQRRGGEQYF.

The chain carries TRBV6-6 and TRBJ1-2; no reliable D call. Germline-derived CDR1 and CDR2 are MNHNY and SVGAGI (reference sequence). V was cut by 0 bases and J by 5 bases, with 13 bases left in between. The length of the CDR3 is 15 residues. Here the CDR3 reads CASSYSSLISYGYTF. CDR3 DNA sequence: TGTGCCAGCAGTTACTCGAGTTTGATCAGTTATGGCTACACCTTC.

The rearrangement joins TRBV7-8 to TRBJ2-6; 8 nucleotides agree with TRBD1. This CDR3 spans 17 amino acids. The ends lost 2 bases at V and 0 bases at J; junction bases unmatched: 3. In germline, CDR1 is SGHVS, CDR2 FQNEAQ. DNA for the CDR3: TGTGCCAGCAGCTTAAGACAGGGGACCTCTGGGGCCAACGTCCTGACTTTC. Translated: CASSLRQGTSGANVLTF.

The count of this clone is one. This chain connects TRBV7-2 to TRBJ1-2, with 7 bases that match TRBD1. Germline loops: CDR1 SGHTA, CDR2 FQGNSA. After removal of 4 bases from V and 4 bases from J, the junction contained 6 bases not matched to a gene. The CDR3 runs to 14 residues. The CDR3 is CASSSQTGPYGYTF. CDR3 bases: TGTGCCAGCAGCTCCCAGACAGGGCCCTATGGCTACACCTTC.

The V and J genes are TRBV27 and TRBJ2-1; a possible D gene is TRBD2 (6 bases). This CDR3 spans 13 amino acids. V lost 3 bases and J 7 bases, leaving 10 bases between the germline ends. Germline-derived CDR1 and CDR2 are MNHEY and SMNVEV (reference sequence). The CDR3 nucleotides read TGTGCCAGCAGTTTTTGGGGGAGGAATGAGCAGTTCTTC. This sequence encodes CASSFWGRNEQFF.

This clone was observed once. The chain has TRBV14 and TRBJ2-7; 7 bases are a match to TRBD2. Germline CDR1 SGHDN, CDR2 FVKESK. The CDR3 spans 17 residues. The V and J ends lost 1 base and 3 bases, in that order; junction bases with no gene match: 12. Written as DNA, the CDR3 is TGTGCCAGCAGCCAAGGAGATTTCGCGGGGGATCACTACGAGCAGTACTTC. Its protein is CASSQGDFAGDHYEQYF. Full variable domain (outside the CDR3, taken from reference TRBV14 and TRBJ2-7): EAGVTQFPSHSVIEKGQTVTLRCDPISGHDNLYWYRRVMGKEIKFLLHFVKESKQDESGMPNNRFLAERTGGTYSTLKVQPAELEDSGVYFCASSQGDFAGDHYEQYFGPGTRLTVT.

In nucleotides, the CDR3 is TGTGCCAGTAGTATTCGCGGGCTGGGTTCCTACGAGCAGTACTTC. This sequence encodes CASSIRGLGSYEQYF. The genes are TRBV19 and TRBJ2-7; TRBD2 is a possible D gene (5 bases). The CDR3 runs to 15 residues. Trimming took 3 bases from V and 1 from J, leaving 13 bases between them. Per germline, CDR1 LNHDA and CDR2 SQIVND (reference sequence).

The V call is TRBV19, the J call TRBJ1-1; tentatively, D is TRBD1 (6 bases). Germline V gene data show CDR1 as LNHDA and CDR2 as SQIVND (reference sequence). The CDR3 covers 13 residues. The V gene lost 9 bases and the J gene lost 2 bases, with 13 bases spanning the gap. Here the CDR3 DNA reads TGTGCCAGGGCAGGGGAAGGCAACACTGAAGCTTTCTTT. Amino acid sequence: CARAGEGNTEAFF.

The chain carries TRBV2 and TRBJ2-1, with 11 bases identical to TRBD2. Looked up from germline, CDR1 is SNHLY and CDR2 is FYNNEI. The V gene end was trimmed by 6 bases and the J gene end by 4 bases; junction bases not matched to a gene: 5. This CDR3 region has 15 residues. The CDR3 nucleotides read TGTGCCAGCAGGCCAACTAGCGGGGGTTACAATGAGCAGTTCTTC. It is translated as CASRPTSGGYNEQFF.

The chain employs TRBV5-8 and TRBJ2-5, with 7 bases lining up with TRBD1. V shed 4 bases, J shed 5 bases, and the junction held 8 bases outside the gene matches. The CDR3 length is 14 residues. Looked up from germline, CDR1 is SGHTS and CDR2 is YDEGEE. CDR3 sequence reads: CASSTRQGAETQYF. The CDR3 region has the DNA TGTGCCAGCAGCACTCGACAGGGTGCGGAGACCCAGTACTTC.

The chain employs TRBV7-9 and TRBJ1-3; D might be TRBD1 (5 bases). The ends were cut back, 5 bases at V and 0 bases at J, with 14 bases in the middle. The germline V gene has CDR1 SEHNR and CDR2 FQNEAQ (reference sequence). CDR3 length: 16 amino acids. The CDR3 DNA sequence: TGTGCCAGCAGCCCCATGACGGGGACCTCTGGAAACACCATATATTTT. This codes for CASSPMTGTSGNTIYF.

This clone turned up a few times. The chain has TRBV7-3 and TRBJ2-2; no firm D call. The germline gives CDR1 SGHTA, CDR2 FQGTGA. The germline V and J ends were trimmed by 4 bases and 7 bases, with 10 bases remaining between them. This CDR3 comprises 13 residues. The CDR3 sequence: CASSSDRFGELFF. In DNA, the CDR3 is TGTGCCAGCAGCTCCGACCGATTCGGGGAGCTGTTTTTT.

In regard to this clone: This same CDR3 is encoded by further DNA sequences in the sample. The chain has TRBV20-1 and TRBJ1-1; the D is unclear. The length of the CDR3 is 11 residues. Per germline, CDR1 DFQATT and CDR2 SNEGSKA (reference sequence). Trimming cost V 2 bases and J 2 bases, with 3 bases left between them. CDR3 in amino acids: CSARSNTEAFF. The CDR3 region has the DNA TGCAGTGCTAGAAGCAACACTGAAGCTTTCTTT.

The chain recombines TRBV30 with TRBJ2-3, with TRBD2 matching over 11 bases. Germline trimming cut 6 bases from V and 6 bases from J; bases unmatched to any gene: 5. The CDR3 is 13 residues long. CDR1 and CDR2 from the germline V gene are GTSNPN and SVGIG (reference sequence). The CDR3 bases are TGTGCCTGTCTAGCGGGGGGAGGTGATACGCAGTATTTT. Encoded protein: CACLAGGGDTQYF.

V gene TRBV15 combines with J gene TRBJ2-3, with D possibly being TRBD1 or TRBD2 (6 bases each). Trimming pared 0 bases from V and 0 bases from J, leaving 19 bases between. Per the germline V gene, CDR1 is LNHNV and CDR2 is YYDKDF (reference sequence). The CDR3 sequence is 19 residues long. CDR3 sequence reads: CATSRDTFSGGRSTDTQYF. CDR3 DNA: TGTGCCACCAGCAGAGATACCTTCTCCGGGGGCCGTAGCACAGATACGCAGTATTTT. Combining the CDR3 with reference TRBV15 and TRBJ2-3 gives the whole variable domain DAMVIQNPRYQVTQFGKPVTLSCSQTLNHNVMYWYQQKSSQAPKLLFHYYDKDFNNEADTPDNFQSRRPNTSFCFLDIRSPGLGDTAMYLCATSRDTFSGGRSTDTQYFGPGTRLTVL.

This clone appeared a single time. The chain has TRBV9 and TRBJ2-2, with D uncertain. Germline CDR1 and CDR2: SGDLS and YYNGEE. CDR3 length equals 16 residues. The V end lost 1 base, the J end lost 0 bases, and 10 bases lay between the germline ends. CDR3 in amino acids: CASSVNVLPNTGELFF. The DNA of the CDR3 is TGTGCCAGCAGCGTAAATGTCCTACCGAACACCGGGGAGCTGTTTTTT.

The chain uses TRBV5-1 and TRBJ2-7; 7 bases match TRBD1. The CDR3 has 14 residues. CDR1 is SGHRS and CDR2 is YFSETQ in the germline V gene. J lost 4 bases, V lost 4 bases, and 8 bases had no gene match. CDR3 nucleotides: TGCGCCAGCAGCCCCGGGACAGCTACATACGAGCAGTACTTC. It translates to CASSPGTATYEQYF.

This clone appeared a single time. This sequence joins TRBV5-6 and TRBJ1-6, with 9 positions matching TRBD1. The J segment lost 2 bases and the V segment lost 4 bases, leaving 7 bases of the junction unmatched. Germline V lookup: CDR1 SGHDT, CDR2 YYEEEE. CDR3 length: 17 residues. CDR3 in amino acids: CASSRLDRGPYNSPLHF. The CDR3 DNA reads TGTGCCAGCAGCCGGTTGGACAGGGGCCCCTATAATTCACCCCTCCACTTT.